This is a list of T cell receptor beta chains from one sample in a study of molecular identifiers for immune sequencing clone quantification. In TCRdb, the PCR reads were re-called with MiXCR into one record per CDR3 protein. The sample consists of around 100,000 distinct CDR3 sequences, around 30% of them appearing once. Sequenced sample: naive CD8+ T cells from blood, with Jurkat cell RNA spiked in. The source of these receptors is a human donor in good health. Some libraries in this study had Jurkat cell RNA spiked in. CDR3s include the opening cysteine and the closing phenylalanine or tryptophan. A D gene is named only where the DNA matches it firmly. The size field is filled for only some rows; it gives once, few, many or a size class.

j_gene,len,abundance,v_gene,d_gene,CDR3aa,CDR3nt
TRBJ2-7,14,.,TRBV28,TRBD2,CASRPTSGVYEQYF,TGTGCCAGCAGGCCGACTAGCGGGGTATACGAGCAGTACTTC
TRBJ1-4,16,.,TRBV4-3,TRBD1,CASSRYSGGGDEKLFF,TGCGCCAGCAGCCGATACTCAGGGGGCGGTGATGAAAAACTGTTTTTT
TRBJ2-7,13,.,TRBV5-6,.,CASRHSISYEQYF,TGTGCCAGCAGACACAGCATCTCCTACGAGCAGTACTTC
TRBJ2-3,14,few,TRBV29-1,TRBD1,CSVDTGGMADTQYF,TGCAGCGTTGATACAGGGGGCATGGCAGATACGCAGTATTTT
TRBJ2-1,12,.,TRBV12-3/TRBV12-4,.,CASRPGAYEQFF,TGTGCCAGCAGGCCCGGGGCTTATGAGCAGTTCTTC
TRBJ2-1,13,.,TRBV12-3/TRBV12-4,TRBD2,CASSFPLASEQSF,TGTGCCAGCAGTTTTCCACTAGCGAGTGAGCAGTCCTTC
TRBJ2-7,13,.,TRBV12-3/TRBV12-4,TRBD2,CASNKGLAYEQYF,TGTGCCAGCAACAAGGGACTAGCCTACGAGCAGTACTTC
TRBJ2-2,15,many,TRBV6-6,.,CASSYFQRQAGELFF,TGTGCCAGCAGTTACTTCCAGAGACAGGCCGGGGAGCTGTTTTTT
TRBJ2-7,14,.,TRBV13,.,CASSPRGQPYEQYF,TGTGCCAGCAGCCCTCGGGGGCAGCCCTACGAGCAGTACTTC
TRBJ2-2,14,.,TRBV24-1,TRBD1,CATRGQGNTGELFF,TGTGCCACCAGGGGACAGGGGAACACCGGGGAGCTGTTTTTT
TRBJ1-5,18,few,TRBV19,TRBD1,CASSISGRDRGSYQPQHF,TGTGCCAGTAGTATATCTGGGCGGGACAGGGGATCTTATCAGCCCCAGCATTTT
TRBJ2-2,15,.,TRBV20-1,TRBD2,CSARGLAGGTGEPFF,TGCAGTGCTAGGGGACTAGCGGGAGGGACCGGGGAGCCGTTTTTT
TRBJ2-5,17,few,TRBV11-2,TRBD2,CASSLEEGGRVLSAQYF,TGTGCCAGCAGCTTAGAGGAAGGCGGGAGGGTGCTTTCGGCCCAGTACTTC
TRBJ2-5,11,few,TRBV5-4,TRBD2,CASSGRGAQYF,TGTGCCAGCAGCGGTCGGGGGGCCCAGTACTTC
TRBJ2-7,14,many,TRBV6-5,TRBD2,CASRPGLANYEQYF,TGTGCCAGCAGACCGGGACTAGCGAACTACGAGCAGTACTTC
TRBJ1-2,13,many,TRBV5-4,.,CASSLDQGNGYTF,TGTGCCAGCAGCTTGGATCAGGGGAATGGCTACACCTTC
TRBJ2-2,15,.,TRBV5-8,.,CASSLYGGDTGELFF,TGTGCCAGCAGCTTATATGGGGGCGACACCGGGGAGCTGTTTTTT
TRBJ2-3,17,.,TRBV7-2,TRBD1,CASSLPIGTELTDTQYF,TGTGCCAGCAGCTTACCTATTGGGACAGAGCTCACAGATACGCAGTACTTT
TRBJ2-1,15,.,TRBV28,TRBD1,CASSLDRALYNEQFF,TGTGCCAGCAGCCTCGACAGGGCCCTCTACAATGAGCAGTTCTTC
TRBJ1-1,15,many,TRBV4-3,TRBD1,CASSQDPTGGGEAFF,TGCGCCAGCAGCCAAGATCCGACAGGGGGAGGTGAAGCTTTCTTT
TRBJ2-1,13,few,TRBV6-2/TRBV6-3,.,CASSYFSNGEQFF,TGTGCCAGCAGTTACTTTTCTAACGGTGAGCAGTTCTTC
TRBJ2-3,19,few,TRBV4-3,.,CASSPLNRGFAWGTDTQYF,TGCGCCAGCAGCCCCCTCAATCGGGGCTTTGCTTGGGGCACAGATACGCAGTATTTT
TRBJ2-3,15,few,TRBV4-1,TRBD1,CASSLNRGRTDTQYF,TGCGCCAGCAGCCTGAACAGGGGAAGGACAGATACGCAGTATTTT
TRBJ2-7,14,many,TRBV28,TRBD2,CASSFFASGYEQYF,TGTGCCAGCAGTTTCTTCGCTAGCGGCTACGAGCAGTACTTC
TRBJ1-1,14,.,TRBV7-9,.,CASSLGQPNTEAFF,TGTGCCAGCAGCTTAGGGCAGCCGAACACTGAAGCTTTCTTT
TRBJ2-3,15,.,TRBV7-9,TRBD1,CASRIPGTGAYTQYF,TGTGCCAGCAGGATTCCCGGGACAGGGGCATATACGCAGTATTTT
TRBJ2-7,13,few,TRBV6-5,TRBD1,CATAGTGGREQYF,TGTGCCACCGCCGGGACAGGGGGTCGCGAGCAGTACTTC
TRBJ2-7,14,few,TRBV9,TRBD1,CASSPPDRAYEQYF,TGTGCCAGCAGCCCCCCGGACAGGGCCTACGAGCAGTACTTC
TRBJ2-7,12,many,TRBV6-5,.,CASSGGPHEQYF,TGTGCCAGCAGTGGGGGTCCCCACGAGCAGTACTTC
TRBJ1-1,15,.,TRBV28,TRBD1,CASSLLGQEQLEAFF,TGTGCCAGCAGTTTATTAGGACAGGAACAGCTTGAAGCTTTCTTT
TRBJ2-7,13,few,TRBV7-6,.,CASRAGTNDEQYF,TGTGCCAGCAGAGCCGGGACGAACGACGAGCAGTACTTC
TRBJ1-2,14,.,TRBV28,.,CASSFAGTPYGYTF,TGTGCCAGCAGTTTCGCCGGGACCCCGTATGGCTACACCTTC
TRBJ2-3,12,many,TRBV12-3/TRBV12-4,.,CASTAGADTQYF,TGTGCCAGCACCGCCGGTGCAGATACGCAGTATTTT
TRBJ2-5,13,once,TRBV7-9,.,CANSGPARETQYF,TGTGCCAATAGTGGACCAGCGAGAGAGACCCAGTACTTC
TRBJ1-2,14,.,TRBV4-3,.,CASSQNTLRTDYTF,TGCGCCAGCAGCCAAAATACTCTCCGGACAGACTACACCTTC
TRBJ2-7,13,many,TRBV13,.,CASSLGGREEQYF,TGTGCCAGCAGCCTCGGAGGTCGGGAGGAGCAGTACTTC
TRBJ2-7,16,.,TRBV12-5,TRBD1,CASGFSRDRVPYEQYF,TGTGCTAGTGGCTTCTCCCGGGACAGGGTTCCCTACGAGCAGTACTTC
TRBJ1-1,17,.,TRBV15,TRBD1,CATSRDQGTGGAPEAFF,TGTGCCACCAGCAGAGATCAAGGGACAGGGGGCGCACCTGAAGCTTTCTTT
TRBJ1-1,15,few,TRBV12-3/TRBV12-4,TRBD1,CASSLLRQGNTEAFF,TGTGCCAGCAGTTTATTGAGACAGGGGAACACTGAAGCTTTCTTT
TRBJ2-3,15,.,TRBV27,TRBD2,CASKSGRGNTDTQYF,TGTGCCAGCAAGTCGGGGCGGGGGAACACAGATACGCAGTATTTT
TRBJ2-5,14,.,TRBV5-3,.,CASSFGGFQENQYF,TGTGCCAGCAGCTTTGGGGGTTTCCAAGAGAACCAGTACTTC
TRBJ2-1,18,few,TRBV7-3,TRBD2,CASSLMTSGSVPYNEQFF,TGTGCCAGCAGCTTAATGACTAGCGGGAGTGTCCCCTACAATGAGCAGTTCTTC
TRBJ2-4,12,few,TRBV5-4,.,CASSVGTDIQYF,TGTGCCAGCAGCGTCGGGACCGACATTCAGTACTTC
TRBJ2-7,13,once,TRBV27,TRBD1,CASTTGGFYEQYF,TGTGCCAGCACCACAGGGGGCTTCTACGAGCAGTACTTC
TRBJ1-1,13,.,TRBV4-3,.,CASSQVGWLEAFF,TGCGCCAGCAGCCAAGTGGGGTGGCTCGAAGCTTTCTTT
TRBJ1-5,13,many,TRBV4-1,.,CASSQADNQPQHF,TGCGCCAGCAGCCAAGCAGATAATCAGCCCCAGCATTTT
TRBJ1-1,14,.,TRBV28,TRBD1,CASTLDRGRTEAFF,TGTGCCAGCACCCTAGACAGGGGGCGGACTGAAGCTTTCTTT
TRBJ2-3,12,many,TRBV28,.,CASSFSRDTQYF,TGTGCCAGCAGTTTTTCCCGGGATACGCAGTATTTT
TRBJ2-5,16,.,TRBV7-2,TRBD1,CASSQTGVFKQETQYF,TGTGCCAGCAGTCAAACAGGGGTGTTTAAACAAGAGACCCAGTACTTC
TRBJ1-1,12,.,TRBV13,.,CASSLGGREAFF,TGTGCCAGCAGCTTAGGGGGAAGGGAAGCTTTCTTT
TRBJ2-7,17,.,TRBV6-1,.,CASRPPGHGANFYEQYF,TGTGCCAGCAGGCCGCCAGGACACGGGGCGAATTTCTACGAGCAGTACTTC
TRBJ1-3,17,many,TRBV15,.,CATSRGILESSGNTIYF,.
TRBJ2-6,18,few,TRBV7-9,TRBD1,CASPNPGQGPSGANVLTF,TGTGCCAGTCCAAATCCGGGACAGGGCCCCTCTGGGGCCAACGTCCTGACTTTC
TRBJ1-1,14,many,TRBV5-5,.,CASSFKRWGTEAFF,TGTGCCAGCAGCTTTAAGAGGTGGGGCACTGAAGCTTTCTTT
TRBJ2-7,12,.,TRBV2,.,CASSETAHEQYF,TGTGCCAGCAGTGAGACGGCCCACGAGCAGTACTTC
TRBJ1-2,16,few,TRBV29-1,TRBD1,CSVPGTGIDEGYGYTF,TGCAGCGTTCCCGGGACAGGGATTGATGAGGGCTATGGCTACACCTTC
TRBJ1-4,11,.,TRBV24-1,.,CATSDPRKLFF,TGTGCCACCAGTGATCCGAGAAAACTGTTTTTT
TRBJ2-5,11,.,TRBV28,.,CASSLVWPQYF,TGTGCCAGCAGCCTTGTTTGGCCCCAGTACTTC
TRBJ2-3,19,many,TRBV7-2,TRBD2,CASSLVWLAGGRDTDTQYF,TGTGCCAGCAGCTTAGTTTGGCTAGCGGGAGGGCGAGACACAGATACGCAGTATTTT
TRBJ1-5,15,.,TRBV19,.,CASSISQYSNQPQHF,TGTGCCAGTAGTATCTCGCAATATAGCAATCAGCCCCAGCATTTT